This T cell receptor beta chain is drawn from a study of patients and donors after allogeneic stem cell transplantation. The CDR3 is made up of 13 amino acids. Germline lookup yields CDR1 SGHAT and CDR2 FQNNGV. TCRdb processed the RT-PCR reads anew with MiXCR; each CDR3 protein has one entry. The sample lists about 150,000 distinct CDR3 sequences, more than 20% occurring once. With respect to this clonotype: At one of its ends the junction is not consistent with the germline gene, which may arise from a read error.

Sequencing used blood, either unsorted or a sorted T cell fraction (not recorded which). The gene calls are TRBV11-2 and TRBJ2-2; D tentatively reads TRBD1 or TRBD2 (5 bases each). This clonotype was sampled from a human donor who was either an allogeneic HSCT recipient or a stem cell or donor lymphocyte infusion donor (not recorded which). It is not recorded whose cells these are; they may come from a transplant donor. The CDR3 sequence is CASSSLDTGELIF. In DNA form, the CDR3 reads TGTGCCAGCAGCTCCCTGGACACCGGGGAGCTGATTTTT.